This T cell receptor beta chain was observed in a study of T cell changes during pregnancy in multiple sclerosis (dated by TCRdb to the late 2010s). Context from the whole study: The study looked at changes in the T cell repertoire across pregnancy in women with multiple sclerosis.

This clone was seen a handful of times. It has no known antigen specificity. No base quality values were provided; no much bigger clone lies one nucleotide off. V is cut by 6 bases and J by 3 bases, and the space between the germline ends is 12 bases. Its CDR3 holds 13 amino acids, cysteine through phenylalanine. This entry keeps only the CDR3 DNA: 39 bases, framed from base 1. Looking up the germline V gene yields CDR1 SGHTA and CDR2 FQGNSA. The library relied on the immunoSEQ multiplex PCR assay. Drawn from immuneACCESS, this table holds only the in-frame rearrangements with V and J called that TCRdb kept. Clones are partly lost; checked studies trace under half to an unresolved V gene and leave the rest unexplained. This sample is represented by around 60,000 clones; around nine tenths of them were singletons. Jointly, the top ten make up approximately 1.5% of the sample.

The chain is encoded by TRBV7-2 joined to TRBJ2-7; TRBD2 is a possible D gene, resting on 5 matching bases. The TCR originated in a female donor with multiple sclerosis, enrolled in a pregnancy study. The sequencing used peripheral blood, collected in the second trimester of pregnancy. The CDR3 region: CASSAVRGYEQYF. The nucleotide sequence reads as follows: TGTGCCAGCAGTGCCGTTCGGGGCTACGAGCAGTACTTC.